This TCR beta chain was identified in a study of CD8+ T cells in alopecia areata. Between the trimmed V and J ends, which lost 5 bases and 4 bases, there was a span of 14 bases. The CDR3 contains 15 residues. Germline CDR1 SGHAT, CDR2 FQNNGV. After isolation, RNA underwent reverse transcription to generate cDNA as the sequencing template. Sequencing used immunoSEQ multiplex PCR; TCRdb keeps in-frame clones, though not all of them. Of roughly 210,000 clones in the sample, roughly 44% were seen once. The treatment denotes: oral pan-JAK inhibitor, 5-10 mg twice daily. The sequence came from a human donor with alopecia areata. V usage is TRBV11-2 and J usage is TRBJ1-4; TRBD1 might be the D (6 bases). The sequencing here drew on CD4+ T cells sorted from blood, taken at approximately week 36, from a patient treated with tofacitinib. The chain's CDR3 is CASSRQASHNEKLFF. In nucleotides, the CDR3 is TGTGCCAGCAGCCGACAGGCCTCACATAATGAAAAACTGTTTTTT.